The 28 T cell receptor beta chains given below trace back to one sample, sequenced in a study of memory CD4+ T cells and cytomegalovirus serostatus. Single viable CD3+CD4+CD8-CD45RO+ cells were sorted as the memory CD4+ T cells. Produced via immunoSEQ multiplex PCR; TCRdb's table is partial and in-frame only. Among about 58,000 clones listed, roughly 85% were seen once. Sequenced sample: memory CD4+ T cells from blood. All receptors derive from an adult in good health and CMV-seronegative. Some clones in this sample may be carry-over from other donors' samples.

The V gene is TRBV28, the J gene TRBJ2-7; TRBD2 matches 8 bases. In germline, CDR1 is MDHEN, CDR2 SYDVKM. V lost 8 bases and J lost 9; bases outside the gene matches: 12. The CDR3 covers 13 residues. Written as DNA, the CDR3 is TGTGCCAGCCGGGAGGGAGGCGGGAACGCGCAGTACTTC. Its protein is CASREGGGNAQYF.

This clone turned up a few times. The rearrangement uses TRBV11-1 and TRBJ2-5; 7 bases agree with TRBD2. J lost 4 bases, V lost 5 bases, and 4 bases had no gene match. CDR3 length: 13 residues. CDR1 and CDR2 (germline): SGHAT, FQDESV (reference sequence). This CDR3 is CASSEREGETQYF. The DNA for the CDR3 is TGTGCCAGCAGCGAGAGGGAGGGAGAGACCCAGTACTTC.

The rearrangement links TRBV27 to TRBJ2-7, with 9 bases lining up with TRBD2. Germline lookup yields CDR1 MNHEY and CDR2 SMNVEV (reference sequence). Trimming removed 6 bases from V and 5 bases from J; junction bases left unmatched: 8. The CDR3 has 14 amino acids. CDR3 loop: CASRPGLASHEQYF. CDR3 DNA sequence: TGTGCCAGCAGACCGGGACTAGCAAGCCACGAGCAGTACTTC.

The chain carries TRBV5-4 and TRBJ2-5; 7 bases are a match to TRBD2. This CDR3 comprises 13 residues. Losses at the gene ends were 0 bases for V and 5 bases for J; bases not matched to a gene: 1. Germline V gene data show CDR1 as SGHNT and CDR2 as YYREEE (reference sequence). The CDR3 region has the DNA TGTGCCAGCAGCTTGGTGGGGGGGGAGACCCAGTACTTC. Protein product: CASSLVGGETQYF.

This sequence joins TRBV28 and TRBJ2-1, with D perhaps matching TRBD1 (6 bases). The germline CDR1 and CDR2 sequences are MDHEN and SYDVKM. The V end was cut by 2 bases, the J end by 10 bases, with 18 bases between. This CDR3 is built from 15 residues. The CDR3 DNA reads TGTGCCAGCAGTTTACCCCCAGGGGAGACAGGAGAGCAGTTCTTC. Encoded protein: CASSLPPGETGEQFF.

The chain has TRBV30 and TRBJ2-7, with D perhaps TRBD1 (6 bases). CDR1 GTSNPN and CDR2 SVGIG come from the germline V gene (reference sequence). The CDR3 has 13 amino acids. The V gene lost 4 bases and the J gene lost 6 bases, with 16 bases spanning the gap. In DNA, the CDR3 is TGTGCCTGGATCGGACAGTGGGGAACCGAGCAGTACTTC. Amino acids: CAWIGQWGTEQYF.

The chain links TRBV9 to TRBJ2-1; tentatively, D is TRBD2 (6 bases). Per germline, CDR1 SGDLS and CDR2 YYNGEE. The CDR3 runs 15 residues. V dropped 4 bases and J dropped 1 base, with 12 bases sitting between them. Written as DNA, the CDR3 is TGTGCCAGCAGCCCTCGGGAGAGATCCTACAATGAGCAGTTCTTC. It is translated as CASSPRERSYNEQFF.

The chain carries TRBV19 and TRBJ1-4; D is unresolved. CDR3 length equals 14 residues. Per germline, CDR1 LNHDA and CDR2 SQIVND (reference sequence). V dropped 8 bases and J dropped 5 bases, with 15 bases sitting between them. The CDR3 spells CASQTGRRNEKLFF. CDR3 bases: TGTGCCAGTCAAACCGGGAGGAGAAATGAAAAACTGTTTTTT. The full variable domain, its missing parts supplied by reference TRBV19 and TRBJ1-4, is DGGITQSPKYLFRKEGQNVTLSCEQNLNHDAMYWYRQDPGQGLRLIYYSQIVNDFQKGDIAEGYSVSREKKESFPLTVTSAQKNPTAFYLCASQTGRRNEKLFFGSGTQLSVL.

The chain is built from TRBV10-2 and TRBJ2-7; 8 bases agree with TRBD2. CDR3 length: 12 residues. The germline gives CDR1 WSHSY, CDR2 SAAADI. Germline trimming cut 4 bases from V and 5 bases from J; bases unmatched to any gene: 1. The CDR3 is CASSGTSNEQYF. CDR3 sequence (DNA): TGCGCCAGCAGTGGGACTAGCAACGAGCAGTACTTC.

This clone appeared once. The J gene is TRBJ2-7, the V gene TRBV20-1, with D unclear. Germline V gives CDR1 DFQATT, CDR2 SNEGSKA (reference sequence). There are 11 residues in the CDR3. The V gene lost 5 bases and the J gene lost 3 bases, with 8 bases spanning the gap. The CDR3 DNA sequence: TGCAGTGCTTTGGCGAGCTACGAGCAGTACTTC. This translates into CSALASYEQYF.

The chain links TRBV30 to TRBJ1-5; D gene ambiguous. Germline V lookup: CDR1 GTSNPN, CDR2 SVGIG (reference sequence). CDR3 length equals 14 residues. V gave up 0 bases and J gave up 9 bases, with 15 bases separating them. The CDR3, as DNA: TGTGCCTGGAGTGTAGGGTCTTTTTGGGGGCCCCAGCATTTT. This translates into CAWSVGSFWGPQHF.

This clone was seen a single time. The V gene is TRBV25-1, the J gene TRBJ2-1; D is tentatively TRBD1 or TRBD2 (5 bases each). The CDR3 totals 14 residues. Between the trimmed V and J ends, which lost 6 bases and 7 bases, there was a span of 16 bases. Germline V gene data show CDR1 as MGHDK and CDR2 as SYGVNS. DNA for the CDR3: TGTGCCAGCAGCACTCCGGGACGTAGAAATGAGCAGTTCTTC. Its translation: CASSTPGRRNEQFF.

The chain links TRBV25-1 to TRBJ1-2; possible D gene TRBD1, 5 bases. Germline-derived CDR1 and CDR2 are MGHDK and SYGVNS. V was trimmed by 5 bases and J by 3 bases, leaving 13 bases between them. The CDR3 totals 14 residues. This chain's CDR3 is CASSSLWGYYGYTF. The CDR3 DNA reads as TGTGCCAGCAGTTCCCTTTGGGGGTACTATGGCTACACCTTC.

This chain joins TRBV19 and TRBJ1-1; D is ambiguous. The V gene's germline CDR1 is LNHDA and CDR2 SQIVND (reference sequence). Trimming removed 1 base from V and 3 bases from J, with 9 bases in between. CDR3 length: 14 amino acids. The CDR3 sequence is CASSIVQEHTEAFF. CDR3 DNA sequence: TGTGCCAGTAGTATAGTCCAGGAGCACACTGAAGCTTTCTTT.

The gene calls are TRBV27 and TRBJ1-1, with TRBD1 matching over 8 bases. Losses at the gene ends were 6 bases for V and 5 bases for J; bases not matched to a gene: 8. Germline CDR1 MNHEY, CDR2 SMNVEV (reference sequence). The CDR3 loop spans 14 amino acids. The CDR3 loop reads CASSEIYRGTEAFF. The DNA for the CDR3 is TGTGCCAGCAGCGAAATCTACAGGGGGACTGAAGCTTTCTTT.

This clone came up a few times. V usage is TRBV27 and J usage is TRBJ1-1; 8 nucleotides match TRBD1. The CDR3 sequence is 16 residues long. Germline V gene lookup returns CDR1 MNHEY and CDR2 SMNVEV (reference sequence). V shed 6 bases, J shed 1 base, and the junction held 10 bases outside the gene matches. Written as DNA, the CDR3 is TGTGCCAGCAGAGGTACCAGGGGGCGAACGAACACTGAAGCTTTCTTT. Amino acid sequence: CASRGTRGRTNTEAFF.

The chain joins TRBV7-8 to TRBJ1-2; weak D call: TRBD1 (6 bases). This CDR3 is built from 15 residues. Germline V lookup: CDR1 SGHVS, CDR2 FQNEAQ. V was pared by 4 bases and J by 6 bases, with 18 bases between. CDR3 coding DNA: TGTGCCAGCAGCTCCGCCGACAGGTGGCTCAATGGCTACACCTTC. Amino acid sequence: CASSSADRWLNGYTF.

The V gene is TRBV6-1, the J gene TRBJ1-5; TRBD1 might be the D (6 bases). Germline V gene sequence: CDR1 MNHNS, CDR2 SASEGT. Deletions cut 3 bases from V and 7 bases from J, with 16 bases between. This CDR3 has 15 amino acids. The CDR3 spells CASSDSQGKGQPQHF. The CDR3 DNA follows: TGTGCCAGCAGTGATAGCCAGGGGAAGGGCCAGCCCCAGCATTTT.

The genes are TRBV27 and TRBJ1-6, with D perhaps TRBD1 (6 bases). Germline V gene data show CDR1 as MNHEY and CDR2 as SMNVEV (reference sequence). The CDR3 loop spans 14 amino acids. With 5 bases removed from V and 14 bases from J, the gap between germline ends came to 19 bases. Here the CDR3 reads CASSPYRDLFALHF. The CDR3 nucleotides read TGTGCCAGCAGTCCCTACAGGGATCTCTTTGCCCTCCACTTT.

The genes are TRBV2 and TRBJ1-1; 7 bases line up with TRBD1. Germline CDR1 SNHLY, CDR2 FYNNEI. The CDR3 length is 12 residues. J was trimmed by 11 bases and V by 6 bases; bases with no gene match: 9. The CDR3 nucleotides read TGTGCCAGCAGCCGGGGGAGGGGGCATGCTTTCTTT. This translates into CASSRGRGHAFF.

The chain has TRBV28 and TRBJ2-7; 8 bases agree with TRBD1. V was pared by 6 bases and J by 4 bases, with 5 bases of the junction left unmatched. The CDR3 is 13 residues long. CDR1 and CDR2 from the germline V gene are MDHEN and SYDVKM. The CDR3 sequence is CASRPWTGYEQYF. The CDR3 DNA sequence: TGTGCCAGCAGACCCTGGACAGGGTACGAGCAGTACTTC.

V is TRBV25-1 and J is TRBJ1-4; D is unclear. Germline V gene sequence: CDR1 MGHDK, CDR2 SYGVNS. The CDR3 is 17 residues long. V was cut by 3 bases and J by 0 bases, with 14 bases left in between. Written as DNA, the CDR3 is TGTGCCAGCAGTGAGCCTCGGACGGCCGCAACTAATGAAAAACTGTTTTTT. Translated, it gives CASSEPRTAATNEKLFF.

The chain links TRBV10-3 to TRBJ1-6; D gene unclear. Germline assignment: CDR1 ENHRY and CDR2 SYGVKD. The CDR3 spans 13 residues. The V gene lost 8 bases and the J gene lost 6 bases, with 11 bases spanning the gap. CDR3 protein: CAIRGPGNSPLHF. The DNA for the CDR3 is TGTGCCATCCGAGGGCCTGGTAATTCACCCCTCCACTTT.

The rearrangement uses TRBV6-5 and TRBJ2-7; D might be TRBD2 (6 bases). Germline values: CDR1 MNHEY, CDR2 SVGAGI. The CDR3 is 15 residues long. V was cut by 2 bases and J by 1 base, with 12 bases left in between. CDR3 DNA sequence: TGTGCCAGCAGTTACATGGGGGGAGCATCCTACGAGCAGTACTTC. It encodes CASSYMGGASYEQYF.

V and J are TRBV6-5 and TRBJ1-3; TRBD1 matches 7 bases. The CDR3 runs to 15 residues. Germline values: CDR1 MNHEY, CDR2 SVGAGI. V trimming: 2 bases; J trimming: 4 bases; junction bases outside the gene matches: 5. The CDR3, as DNA: TGTGCCAGCAGTTACGCGGGACAGCGCGGAAACACCATATATTTT. Translated, it gives CASSYAGQRGNTIYF.

The V gene is TRBV6-1, the J gene TRBJ2-7; D gene unclear. Germline-derived CDR1 and CDR2 are MNHNS and SASEGT. The V and J ends lost 8 bases and 6 bases respectively, with 17 bases between them. The CDR3 is 13 residues long. CDR3 bases: TGTGCCAGCCCAAACCTAGATTCGGGCGAGCAGTACTTC. It translates to CASPNLDSGEQYF.

A note on this clone: One junction end disagrees with the germline gene, perhaps due to a read error. The rearrangement joins TRBV6-1 to TRBJ2-7; D is unclear. CDR1 is MNHNS, CDR2 SASEGT, per germline. The length of the CDR3 is 12 residues. The chain's CDR3 is CASCELVAEQYF. CDR3 sequence (DNA): TGTGCCAGCTGTGAGCTAGTCGCCGAGCAGTACTTC.

CDR3 sequence reads: CASRGRGQGYEQYF. The CDR3 nucleotides read TGTGCCAGCAGAGGTAGGGGACAGGGCTACGAGCAGTACTTC. V gene TRBV6-1 combines with J gene TRBJ2-7; 9 bases line up with TRBD1. Germline CDR1 and CDR2: MNHNS and SASEGT. CDR3 length: 14 amino acids. The trim removed 6 bases at V and 3 bases at J, leaving 6 bases unmatched.